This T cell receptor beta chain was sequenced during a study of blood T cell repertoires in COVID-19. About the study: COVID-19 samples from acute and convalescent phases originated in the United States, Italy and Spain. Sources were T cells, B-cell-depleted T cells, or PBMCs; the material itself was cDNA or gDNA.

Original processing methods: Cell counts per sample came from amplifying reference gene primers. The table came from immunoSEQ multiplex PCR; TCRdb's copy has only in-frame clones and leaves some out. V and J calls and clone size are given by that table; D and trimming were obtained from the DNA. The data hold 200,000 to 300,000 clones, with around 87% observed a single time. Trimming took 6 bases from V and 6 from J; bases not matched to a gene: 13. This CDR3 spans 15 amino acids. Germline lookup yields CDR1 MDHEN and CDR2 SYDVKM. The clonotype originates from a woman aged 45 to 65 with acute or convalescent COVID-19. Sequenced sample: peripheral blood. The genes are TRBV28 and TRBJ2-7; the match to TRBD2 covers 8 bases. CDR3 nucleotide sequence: TGTGCCAGCAGGTCAGCTTCGGGGACTAGAGTCGAGCAGTACTTC. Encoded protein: CASRSASGTRVEQYF. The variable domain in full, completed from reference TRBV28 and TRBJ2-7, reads DVKVTQSSRYLVKRTGEKVFLECVQDMDHENMFWYRQDPGLGLRLIYFSYDVKMKEKGDIPEGYSVSREKKERFSLILESASTNQTSMYLCASRSASGTRVEQYFGPGTRLTVT.